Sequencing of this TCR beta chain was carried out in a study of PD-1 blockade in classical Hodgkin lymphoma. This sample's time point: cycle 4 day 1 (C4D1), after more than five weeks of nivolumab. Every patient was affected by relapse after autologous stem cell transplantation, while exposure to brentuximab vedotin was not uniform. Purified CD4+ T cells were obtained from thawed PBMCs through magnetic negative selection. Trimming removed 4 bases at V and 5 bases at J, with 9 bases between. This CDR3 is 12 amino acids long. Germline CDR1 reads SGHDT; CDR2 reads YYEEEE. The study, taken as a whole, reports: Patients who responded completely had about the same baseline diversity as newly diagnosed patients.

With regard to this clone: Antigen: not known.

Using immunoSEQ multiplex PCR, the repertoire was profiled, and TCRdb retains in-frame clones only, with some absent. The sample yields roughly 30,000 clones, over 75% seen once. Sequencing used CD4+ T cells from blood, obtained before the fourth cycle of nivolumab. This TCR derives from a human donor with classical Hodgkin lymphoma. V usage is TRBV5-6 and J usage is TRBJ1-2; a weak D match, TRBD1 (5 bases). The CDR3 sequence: CASSLRGYGYTF. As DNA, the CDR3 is TGTGCCAGCAGCCTGCGGGGGTATGGCTACACCTTC.